This T cell receptor (beta chain) was sequenced in a study of regulatory T cells in long-lasting Graves disease. Time point denoted: newly diagnosed GD, antithyroid drugs for less than 3 months. RNA from PBMCs was the source of the TCR library. Arm-PCR of CDR3 regions and iRepertoire HTBI primers were the basis on which TCR beta libraries were built. Study processing details: Identification across samples found about 61 TRBV and about 13 TRBJ segments. TCRdb redid the calling of the multiplex PCR reads with MiXCR, one entry per CDR3 protein. What appears here as the V and J calls and clone size reflects TCRdb's work, not the paper's. The sample has roughly 360,000 distinct CDR3 sequences; 12% are singletons. V was pared by 4 bases and J by 3 bases, with 9 bases between. CDR1 is LNHDA and CDR2 is SQIVND in the germline V gene (reference sequence). CDR3 length: 13 residues. In its sample, this clonotype was seen many times.

These sequences were also reported in another study, on T cells in Graves' hyperthyroidism and ophthalmopathy. That report notes: Based on clinical symptoms, serum thyroxine and TRAb, thyroid ultrasound and orbital computed tomography, diagnoses were reached.

The V and J genes are TRBV19 and TRBJ1-1, with no clear D. This receptor was identified in a woman between 18 and 29 years old with Graves disease. Here the sequenced sample was peripheral blood mononuclear cells (PBMCs), taken at new diagnosis, from a patient treated with antithyroid drugs. The CDR3 DNA is TGTGCCAGTAGTAAGGGCAGCTACACTGAAGCTTTCTTT. Its translation is CASSKGSYTEAFF.